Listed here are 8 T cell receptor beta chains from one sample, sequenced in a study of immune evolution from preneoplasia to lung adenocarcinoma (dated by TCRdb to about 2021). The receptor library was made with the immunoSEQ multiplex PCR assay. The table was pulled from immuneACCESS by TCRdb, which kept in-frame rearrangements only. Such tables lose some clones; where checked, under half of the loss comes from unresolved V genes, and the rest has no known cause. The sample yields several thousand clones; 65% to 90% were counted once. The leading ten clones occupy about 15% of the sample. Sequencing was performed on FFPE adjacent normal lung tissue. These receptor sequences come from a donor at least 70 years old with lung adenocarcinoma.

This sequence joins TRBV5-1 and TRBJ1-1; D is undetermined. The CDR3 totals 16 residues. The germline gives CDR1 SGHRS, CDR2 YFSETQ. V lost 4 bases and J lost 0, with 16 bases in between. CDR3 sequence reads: CASSLSRNGLNTEAFF. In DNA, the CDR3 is TGCGCCAGCAGCCTCTCGCGTAATGGGCTGAACACTGAAGCTTTCTTT. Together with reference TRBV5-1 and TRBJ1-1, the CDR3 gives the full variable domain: KAGVTQTPRYLIKTRGQQVTLSCSPISGHRSVSWYQQTPGQGLQFLFEYFSETQRNKGNFPGRFSGRQFSNSRSEMNVSTLELGDSALYLCASSLSRNGLNTEAFFGQGTRLTVV.

The CDR3 DNA sequence: TGTGCCAGCAGTTTATCAGGGATGACCTACGAGCAGTACTTC. It encodes CASSLSGMTYEQYF. The gene calls are TRBV27 and TRBJ2-7, with D unclear. Germline V CDR1 and CDR2: MNHEY, SMNVEV (reference sequence). Trimming shortened V by 0 bases and J by 2 bases, and 8 bases separated the two germline ends. This CDR3 is built from 14 residues.

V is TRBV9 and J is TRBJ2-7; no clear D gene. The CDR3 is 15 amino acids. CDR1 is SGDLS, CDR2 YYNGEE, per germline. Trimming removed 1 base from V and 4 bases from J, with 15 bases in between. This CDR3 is CASSVSIGPSYEQYF. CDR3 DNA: TGTGCCAGCAGCGTAAGTATAGGGCCCAGTTACGAGCAGTACTTC.

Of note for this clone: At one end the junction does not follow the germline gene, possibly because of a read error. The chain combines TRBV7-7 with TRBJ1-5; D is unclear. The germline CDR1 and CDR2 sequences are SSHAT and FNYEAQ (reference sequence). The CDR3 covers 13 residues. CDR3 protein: CASSPSVGQPQHF. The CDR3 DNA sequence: TGTGCTAGCAGCCCGTCGGTTGGACAGCCCCAGCATTTT.

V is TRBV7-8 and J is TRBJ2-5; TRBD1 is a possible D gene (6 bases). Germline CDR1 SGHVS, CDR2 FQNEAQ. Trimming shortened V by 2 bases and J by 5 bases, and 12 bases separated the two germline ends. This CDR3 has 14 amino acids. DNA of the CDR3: TGTGCCAGCAGCTTACACAGGGAGTGGGAGACCCAGTACTTC. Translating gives CASSLHREWETQYF.

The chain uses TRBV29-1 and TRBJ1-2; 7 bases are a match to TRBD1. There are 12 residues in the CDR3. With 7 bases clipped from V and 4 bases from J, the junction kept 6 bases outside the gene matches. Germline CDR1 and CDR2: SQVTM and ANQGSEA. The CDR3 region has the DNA TGCAGCGCCACTCGGGACAGCTATGGCTACACCTTC. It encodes CSATRDSYGYTF. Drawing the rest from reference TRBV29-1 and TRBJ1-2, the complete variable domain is SAVISQKPSRDICQRGTSLTIQCQVDSQVTMMFWYRQQPGQSLTLIATANQGSEATYESGFVIDKFPISRPNLTFSTLTVSNMSPEDSSIYLCSATRDSYGYTFGSGTRLTVV.

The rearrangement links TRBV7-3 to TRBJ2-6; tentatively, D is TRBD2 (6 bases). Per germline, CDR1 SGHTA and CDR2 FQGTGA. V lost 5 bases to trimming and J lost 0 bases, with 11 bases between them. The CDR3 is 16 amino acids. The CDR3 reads CASSDRLDSGANVLTF. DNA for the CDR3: TGTGCCAGCAGCGACCGACTAGACTCTGGGGCCAACGTCCTGACTTTC.

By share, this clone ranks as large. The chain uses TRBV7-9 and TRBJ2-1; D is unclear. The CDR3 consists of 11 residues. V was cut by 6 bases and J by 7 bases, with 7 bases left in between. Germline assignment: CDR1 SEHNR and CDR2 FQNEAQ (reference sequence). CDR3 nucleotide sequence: TGTGCCAGCAGTGGGTCGAATGAGCAGTTCTTC. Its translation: CASSGSNEQFF.